The entry below gives a single T cell receptor (beta chain) sequence along with its context. This entry is derived from a study of shared T cell receptors in the human thymus. The V gene's germline CDR1 is LGHNA and CDR2 YSLEER. There are 13 residues in the CDR3. V lost 3 bases, J lost 5 bases, and 8 bases lay in between. Sequenced by immunoSEQ multiplex PCR; TCRdb stores in-frame clones only, minus some. The sample records 640,000 or so clones, around 87% being singletons. These data also formed part of another study, on human thymus T cells. This second study says: Surgeons resected thymus tissue during corrective heart surgery. Among thymic and blood repertoires, usage of V and J genes appeared biased. Related research described strongly overlapping thymic repertoires in unrelated people.

The receptor was isolated from a boy under two years old with a congenital heart defect. The specimen was thymocytes. V and J are TRBV4-3 and TRBJ1-3; D gene ambiguous. This CDR3 reads CASSQARRNTIYF. In nucleotides, the CDR3 is TGCGCCAGCAGCCAGGCCAGGAGAAACACCATATATTTT.